This entry is about one TCR beta chain. Its antigen is not identified. The CDR3 runs to 13 residues. The V gene lost 8 bases and the J gene lost 2 bases, with 12 bases spanning the gap. Germline V CDR1 and CDR2: MNHEY, SVGAGI. Sequenced by immunoSEQ multiplex PCR; TCRdb stores in-frame clones only, minus some. This repertoire shows under 75,000 clones, around four fifths found once; its top ten account for around 2.9%. This entry belongs to a study of cytomegalovirus exposure and HLA in healthy donors. The study, taken as a whole, reports: As confirmed in vitro, a few CMV-associated chains were specific for CMV antigens.

Specimen: PBMCs. The chain employs TRBV6-5 and TRBJ2-5; D unclear. This receptor was taken from a man aged 25-45 years in good health and CMV-seronegative. The CDR3 spells CASRLRWQETQYF. The DNA for the CDR3 is TGTGCCAGCCGGTTAAGATGGCAAGAGACCCAGTACTTC.